One sample yielded the 27 T cell receptor beta chains listed below, sequenced in a study of human T cells and chemical hapten exposure. This sample's time point: patch test 1, 2 weeks after DPC sensitization. Treatment here: therapeutic diphenylcyclopropenone sensitization with weekly scalp DPC. A single record per CDR3 protein comes from TCRdb applying MiXCR to the RACE reads. This sample has fewer than 200,000 distinct CDR3 sequences, with under 25% found just once. The source material was whole blood, sampled in connection with sensitization to the hapten diphenylcyclopropenone (DPC). Receptor source: a woman between 50 and 59 years old with alopecia areata. Some clones in this sample may be carry-over from other donors' samples.

This clonotype was seen only a few times. The chain is built from TRBV12-3 or TRBV12-4 and TRBJ2-1; the match to TRBD2 covers 7 bases. CDR3 length equals 16 residues. V gave up 2 bases and J gave up 5 bases; unmatched junction bases: 9. CDR3 coding DNA: TGTGCCAGCAGTTTAAGTAGGTCTAGCGGTGACAATGAGCAGTTCTTC. This translates into CASSLSRSSGDNEQFF.

The chain recombines TRBV4-2 with TRBJ2-1; D not resolved. V dropped 6 bases and J dropped 0 bases, with 12 bases sitting between them. Germline CDR1 is LGHNA and CDR2 is YNFKEQ. This CDR3 contains 15 residues. CDR3 DNA sequence: TGTGCCAGCAGTGGGGTCAGGTTCTCCTACAATGAGCAGTTCTTC. This translates into CASSGVRFSYNEQFF.

The chain has TRBV29-1 and TRBJ2-1; tentative D call: TRBD1 (6 bases). The V gene's germline CDR1 is SQVTM and CDR2 ANQGSEA. The CDR3 contains 14 residues. Deletions cut 5 bases from V and 8 bases from J, with 19 bases between. CDR3 amino acids: CSVIGGVLVHEQFF. CDR3 coding DNA: TGCAGCGTTATTGGGGGCGTCTTGGTCCATGAGCAGTTCTTC.

The V gene is TRBV5-5, the J gene TRBJ2-7; 8 nucleotides agree with TRBD2. Germline V gene data show CDR1 as SGHKS and CDR2 as YYEKEE (reference sequence). J gave up 2 bases and V 3 bases, and 7 bases lay outside the gene matches. The CDR3 consists of 15 residues. The CDR3 is CASSYLAGAAYEQYF. The CDR3 nucleotides read TGTGCCAGCAGCTATCTAGCGGGTGCCGCCTACGAGCAGTACTTC.

There are a few counts of this clonotype. V is TRBV3-1 and J is TRBJ2-1; TRBD2 agrees at 12 bases. The germline V gene has CDR1 LGHDT and CDR2 YNNKEL (reference sequence). The trim removed 6 bases at V and 14 bases at J, leaving 11 bases unmatched. CDR3 length equals 14 residues. The CDR3 bases are TGTGCCAGCAGACAGACTAGCGGGAGACGGGAAGAGTTCTTC. Its protein product is CASRQTSGRREEFF.

CDR3: CASSQVSGALQAFF. In nucleotides, the CDR3 is TGTGCCAGCAGCCAAGTGTCGGGGGCCCTTCAAGCTTTCTTT. The chain joins TRBV3-1 to TRBJ1-1; possible D gene TRBD1, 6 bases. Germline CDR1 LGHDT, CDR2 YNNKEL (reference sequence). V was shortened by 1 base and J by 9 bases, with 15 bases between the two germline ends. The CDR3 is 14 amino acids.

This clonotype was picked up one time. The J gene is TRBJ1-1, the V gene TRBV7-2; D gene ambiguous. Trimming cost V 2 bases and J 7 bases, with 8 bases left between them. This CDR3 is 12 amino acids long. Germline V lookup: CDR1 SGHTA, CDR2 FQGNSA. CDR3 in DNA: TGTGCCAGCAGCTTATTCGGCCATGAAGCTTTCTTT. It specifies CASSLFGHEAFF.

As for this clonotype: A much larger clone differs by one base, so this may be a read error. The chain combines TRBV20-1 with TRBJ2-1, with D uncertain. V was cut by 4 bases and J by 2 bases, with 15 bases left in between. The germline V gene has CDR1 DFQATT and CDR2 SNEGSKA (reference sequence). This CDR3 is 15 amino acids long. The CDR3 DNA is TGCAGTGCTATGTTTGCGACGAGTCCCTACAATGAGCAGTTCTTC. This gives the protein CSAMFATSPYNEQFF.

Only one count was recorded for this clonotype. The V and J genes are TRBV19 and TRBJ1-2; 9 nucleotides match TRBD1. CDR1 is LNHDA and CDR2 is SQIVND in the germline V gene (reference sequence). With 8 bases clipped from V and 7 bases from J, the junction kept 8 bases outside the gene matches. There are 13 residues in the CDR3. CDR3 amino acids: CASSGTGFGGYTF. DNA for the CDR3: TGTGCCAGTTCAGGGACAGGGTTTGGTGGCTACACCTTC.

The V call is TRBV20-1, the J call TRBJ1-5, with D uncertain. Germline assignment: CDR1 DFQATT and CDR2 SNEGSKA (reference sequence). The V end lost 3 bases, the J end lost 9 bases, and 18 bases lay between the germline ends. The CDR3 contains 14 residues. The CDR3 nucleotides read TGCAGTGCTAGGGCTACGGGGTCCAACAGGCCCCAGCATTTT. The encoded protein is CSARATGSNRPQHF.

The chain carries TRBV11-1 and TRBJ2-1; weak D call: TRBD1 (5 bases). There are 12 residues in the CDR3. V gave up 6 bases and J gave up 8 bases, with 11 bases separating them. Germline-derived CDR1 and CDR2 are SGHAT and FQDESV (reference sequence). CDR3 in amino acids: CASRSQTDEQFF. In DNA form, the CDR3 reads TGTGCCAGCAGGTCCCAGACAGATGAGCAGTTCTTC.

In its sample, this clonotype was seen many times. V and J are TRBV2 and TRBJ2-7; TRBD2 aligns across 7 bases. The CDR3 covers 14 residues. The germline V gene has CDR1 SNHLY and CDR2 FYNNEI. With 6 bases clipped from V and 2 bases from J, the junction kept 7 bases outside the gene matches. This CDR3 reads CASRQAGLPYEQYF. As DNA, the CDR3 is TGTGCCAGCAGGCAAGCGGGACTCCCCTACGAGCAGTACTTC. Supplemented by reference TRBV2 and TRBJ2-7, the full variable domain reads EPEVTQTPSHQVTQMGQEVILRCVPISNHLYFYWYRQILGQKVEFLVSFYNNEISEKSEIFDDQFSVERPDGSNFTLKIRSTKLEDSAMYFCASRQAGLPYEQYFGPGTRLTVT.

V gene TRBV20-1 combines with J gene TRBJ1-4, with D possibly TRBD1 on 6 matching bases. The V gene lost 3 bases and the J gene lost 0 bases, with 14 bases spanning the gap. The V gene's germline CDR1 is DFQATT and CDR2 SNEGSKA (reference sequence). The CDR3 loop spans 16 amino acids. The CDR3 DNA sequence: TGCAGTGCTAGTTGGGTAGGGGGAGCAACTAATGAAAAACTGTTTTTT. Its translation is CSASWVGGATNEKLFF.

This clonotype was counted only a few times. The chain links TRBV29-1 to TRBJ2-1, with D perhaps TRBD1 or TRBD2 (5 bases each). The CDR3 spans 15 residues. Germline CDR1 SQVTM, CDR2 ANQGSEA. Trimming took off 5 bases at V and 3 bases at J, with 17 bases between the two ends. As DNA, the CDR3 is TGCAGCGTTTCGGGACCCAGGGCCATCTACAATGAGCAGTTCTTC. This encodes CSVSGPRAIYNEQFF.

In this sample, this clonotype turned up a few times. The chain is built from TRBV5-6 and TRBJ2-2; no reliable D call. Germline assignment: CDR1 SGHDT and CDR2 YYEEEE. V shed 6 bases and J shed 1 base, with 7 bases lying between them. The CDR3 covers 13 residues. CDR3 in amino acids: CASTRQNTGELFF. The CDR3 DNA is TGTGCCAGCACCAGACAGAACACCGGGGAGCTGTTTTTT. Full variable domain (missing parts from reference TRBV5-6 and TRBJ2-2): DAGVTQSPTHLIKTRGQQVTLRCSPKSGHDTVSWYQQALGQGPQFIFQYYEEEERQRGNFPDRFSGHQFPNYSSELNVNALLLGDSALYLCASTRQNTGELFFGEGSRLTVL.

This clonotype has a handful of counts. The chain uses TRBV29-1 and TRBJ1-1, with 9 bases matching TRBD1. V dropped 3 bases and J dropped 4; count of bases not matched to a gene: 3. CDR1 and CDR2 (germline): SQVTM, ANQGSEA. The CDR3 consists of 13 residues. CDR3 in amino acids: CSVDKDRGTEAFF. DNA of the CDR3: TGCAGCGTTGATAAGGACAGGGGCACTGAAGCTTTCTTT.

This clonotype was seen repeatedly, ten times or more. The chain carries TRBV5-1 and TRBJ1-2; possibly TRBD1 for D (5 bases). Germline CDR1 is SGHRS and CDR2 is YFSETQ. This CDR3 contains 15 residues. Trimming took 1 base from V and 4 from J, leaving 14 bases between them. The CDR3 bases are TGCGCCAGCAGCTTGTCAGTAGGGGTACGCTATGGCTACACCTTC. Translating it yields CASSLSVGVRYGYTF.

This clonotype was picked up one time. The gene calls are TRBV27 and TRBJ1-6; D gene unclear. CDR1 is MNHEY, CDR2 SMNVEV, per germline (reference sequence). V lost 3 bases and J 5 bases, leaving 8 bases between the germline ends. The CDR3 contains 14 residues. The CDR3 loop is CASSLWSDNSPLHF. The CDR3 DNA is TGTGCCAGCAGTTTGTGGAGTGATAATTCACCCCTCCACTTT.

In this sample, this clonotype turned up a few times. V is TRBV9 and J is TRBJ2-3; TRBD2 aligns across 9 bases. Germline V lookup: CDR1 SGDLS, CDR2 YYNGEE. The CDR3 is 16 residues long. The J segment lost 2 bases and the V segment lost 0 bases, leaving 4 bases of the junction unmatched. The CDR3 here is CASSVDASGTTDTQYF. The CDR3 bases are TGTGCCAGCAGCGTAGACGCTAGCGGGACCACAGATACGCAGTATTTT. Complete variable domain (other parts from reference TRBV9 and TRBJ2-3): DSGVTQTPKHLITATGQRVTLRCSPRSGDLSVYWYQQSLDQGLQFLIQYYNGEERAKGNILERFSAQQFPDLHSELNLSSLELGDSALYFCASSVDASGTTDTQYFGPGTRLTVL.

There are a few counts of this clonotype. This rearrangement joins TRBV20-1 to TRBJ2-5; 8 positions agree with TRBD1. Germline CDR1 is DFQATT and CDR2 is SNEGSKA (reference sequence). The V segment lost 5 bases and the J segment 1 base; nucleotides outside the gene matches: 6. The CDR3 is 14 residues long. The chain's CDR3 is CSASGGATQETQYF. CDR3 in DNA: TGCAGTGCTTCAGGGGGCGCGACCCAAGAGACCCAGTACTTC.

This clonotype was seen at least ten times. The CDR3 sequence is CSVDNGQETQYF. In nucleotides, the CDR3 is TGCAGCGTTGACAACGGGCAAGAGACCCAGTACTTC. The chain couples TRBV29-1 to TRBJ2-5; D remains ambiguous. The CDR3 totals 12 residues. V was cut by 3 bases and J by 2 bases, with 7 bases left in between. Germline V gene data show CDR1 as SQVTM and CDR2 as ANQGSEA.

The genes are TRBV29-1 and TRBJ1-4; 7 positions agree with TRBD1. The CDR3 has 14 amino acids. J lost 5 bases, V lost 6 bases, and 9 bases had no gene match. From germline, CDR1 is SQVTM and CDR2 ANQGSEA. CDR3 nucleotide sequence: TGCAGCGTAAAAACCGGGACAGTAAATGAAAAACTGTTTTTT. This translates into CSVKTGTVNEKLFF.

This clonotype came up a few times. V usage is TRBV6-5 and J usage is TRBJ1-5; D call uncertain. This CDR3 spans 12 amino acids. The ends were cut back, 7 bases at V and 10 bases at J, with 14 bases in the middle. CDR1 MNHEY and CDR2 SVGAGI come from the germline V gene. CDR3: CASNGPEGPQHF. Written as DNA, the CDR3 is TGTGCCAGCAATGGACCGGAGGGACCCCAGCATTTT.

The chain has TRBV6-1 and TRBJ1-6; 7 bases agree with TRBD1. V shed 3 bases and J 13 bases; nucleotides not matched to a gene: 9. The germline V gene encodes CDR1 MNHNS and CDR2 SASEGT. The CDR3 runs 14 residues. The CDR3 sequence: CASSEGTAPPPLHF. The CDR3 DNA reads TGTGCCAGCAGTGAGGGGACAGCTCCTCCGCCCCTCCACTTT.

V usage is TRBV27 and J usage is TRBJ2-7; D gene unclear. Looked up from germline, CDR1 is MNHEY and CDR2 is SMNVEV (reference sequence). This CDR3 spans 14 amino acids. The CDR3 spells CAQQPDTSSYEQYF. CDR3 in DNA: TGTGCTCAGCAACCTGACACCAGCTCCTACGAGCAGTACTTC.

This clonotype was seen a few times. This chain connects TRBV7-2 to TRBJ2-1; the match to TRBD2 covers 10 bases. This CDR3 has 15 amino acids. From germline, CDR1 is SGHTA and CDR2 FQGNSA. The J segment lost 8 bases and the V segment lost 1 base, leaving 5 bases of the junction unmatched. CDR3 region: CASSLGYSGRDEQFF. CDR3 in DNA: TGTGCCAGCAGCTTAGGGTACAGCGGGAGGGATGAGCAGTTCTTC. Combining the CDR3 with reference TRBV7-2 and TRBJ2-1 gives the whole variable domain GAGVSQSPSNKVTEKGKDVELRCDPISGHTALYWYRQSLGQGLEFLIYFQGNSAPDKSGLPSDRFSAERTGGSVSTLTIQRTQQEDSAVYLCASSLGYSGRDEQFFGPGTRLTVL.

This clonotype was counted only a few times. The rearrangement uses TRBV7-9 and TRBJ2-7; TRBD2 might be the D (6 bases). V shed 3 bases and J shed 6 bases, with 12 bases lying between them. This CDR3 is built from 13 residues. The V gene's germline CDR1 is SEHNR and CDR2 FQNEAQ (reference sequence). This CDR3 is CASSFAGGGEQYF. CDR3 bases: TGTGCCAGCAGCTTCGCTGGGGGAGGCGAGCAGTACTTC. Based on the CDR3 plus reference TRBV7-9 and TRBJ2-7, the full variable domain is DTGVSQNPRHKITKRGQNVTFRCDPISEHNRLYWYRQTLGQGPEFLTYFQNEAQLEKSRLLSDRFSAERPKGSFSTLEIQRTEQGDSAMYLCASSFAGGGEQYFGPGTRLTVT.